The 30 T cell receptor beta chains below come from one sample, sequenced in a study of T cells in Graves' hyperthyroidism and ophthalmopathy. Amplification of TCR beta CDR3 regions used RNA as the template. During a first-round RT-PCR of the TCR CDR3, the HTBI primer set was used. A single record per CDR3 protein comes from TCRdb applying MiXCR to the multiplex PCR reads. This sample yields hundreds of thousands of distinct CDR3 sequences, of which around 16% are seen a single time; 13% to 15% belongs to the top ten. Sequenced: blood. These TCRs come from a woman in her late teens or twenties with Graves' hyperthyroidism.

J is TRBJ2-7 and V is TRBV20-1; 9 positions match TRBD1. The J segment lost 5 bases and the V segment lost 5 bases, leaving 13 bases of the junction unmatched. The V gene's germline CDR1 is DFQATT and CDR2 SNEGSKA (reference sequence). There are 15 residues in the CDR3. CDR3 protein: CSARNYRGLWDEQYF. In DNA form, the CDR3 reads TGCAGTGCTCGAAATTACAGGGGGCTTTGGGACGAGCAGTACTTC.

The rearrangement uses TRBV20-1 and TRBJ2-5; TRBD2 agrees at 9 bases. This CDR3 spans 15 amino acids. Germline V gene sequence: CDR1 DFQATT, CDR2 SNEGSKA (reference sequence). Trimming took 0 bases from V and 5 from J; bases not matched to a gene: 7. Here the CDR3 reads CSAREAGGTWETQYF. Here the CDR3 DNA reads TGCAGTGCTAGAGAAGCGGGAGGCACCTGGGAGACCCAGTACTTC.

The table lists this clonotype with many counts. The junction differs from germline at one of its ends, possibly a read error. The chain joins TRBV27 to TRBJ1-4, with a weak D call TRBD1 (5 bases). Germline lookup yields CDR1 MNHEY and CDR2 SMNVEV (reference sequence). The CDR3 contains 14 residues. CDR3 region: CASSPGTANEKLFF. The CDR3 coding sequence is TGCGCCAGCAGCCCAGGGACCGCTAATGAAAAACTGTTTTTT.

This clonotype was detected ten times or more. The chain recombines TRBV27 with TRBJ1-2; the D is unclear. The CDR3 contains 16 residues. V gave up 9 bases and J gave up 4 bases, with 24 bases separating them. CDR1 and CDR2 (germline): MNHEY, SMNVEV (reference sequence). The CDR3 coding sequence is TGTGCCAGTTCCGCTCAGTGGCAGATGAATCCCTATGGCTACACCTTC. Its translation is CASSAQWQMNPYGYTF.

This clonotype was found many times. This chain connects TRBV12-3 or TRBV12-4 to TRBJ1-5; TRBD1 is a possible D gene (5 bases). The CDR3 covers 15 residues. V was clipped by 3 bases and J by 1 base, with 10 bases between them. The CDR3 bases are TGTGCCAGCAGTTTGAGGGGTCCCAGCAATCAGCCCCAGCATTTT. Its translation is CASSLRGPSNQPQHF.

This clonotype came up a few times. V gene TRBV6-1 combines with J gene TRBJ2-3; D remains ambiguous. This CDR3 is 16 amino acids long. Germline V gives CDR1 MNHNS, CDR2 SASEGT. V gave up 5 bases and J gave up 2 bases, with 17 bases separating them. The CDR3 loop reads CASSSTPPAYTDTQYF. The DNA of the CDR3 is TGTGCCAGCAGTTCCACCCCTCCGGCGTACACAGATACGCAGTATTTT.

The chain is built from TRBV5-1 and TRBJ1-4; weak D call: TRBD1 (5 bases). CDR3 length: 18 amino acids. V was cut by 5 bases and J by 0 bases, with 20 bases left in between. Germline-derived CDR1 and CDR2 are SGHRS and YFSETQ. The CDR3 DNA is TGCGCCAGCAGACTTGATGTCGACAGCACTGCAACTAATGAAAAACTGTTTTTT. Encoded protein: CASRLDVDSTATNEKLFF.

The CDR3 DNA reads as TGTGCCAGCAGGATGAGGACAGGGGACACTGAAGCTTTCTTT. As protein: CASRMRTGDTEAFF. The chain is built from TRBV2 and TRBJ1-1, with TRBD1 identical over 9 bases. The ends lost 6 bases at V and 3 bases at J; junction bases unmatched: 5. The CDR3 runs to 14 residues. The V gene's germline CDR1 is SNHLY and CDR2 FYNNEI.

This clonotype was counted many times. V usage is TRBV3-1 and J usage is TRBJ2-4; unclear D gene. Trimming removed 4 bases at V and 9 bases at J, with 7 bases between. The CDR3 consists of 11 residues. CDR1 and CDR2 from the germline V gene are LGHDT and YNNKEL (reference sequence). The CDR3 DNA sequence: TGTGCCAGCAGCCTGCAGAGCATTCAGTACTTC. Translating gives CASSLQSIQYF.

This clonotype was picked up many times. This chain links TRBV11-2 with TRBJ2-5; 8 positions agree with TRBD1. Germline V gene lookup returns CDR1 SGHAT and CDR2 FQNNGV. The CDR3 is 14 amino acids. Losses at the gene ends were 7 bases for V and 4 bases for J; bases not matched to a gene: 8. The CDR3 DNA reads TGTGCCAGCAACCCGGCAGGGGGCCTAGAGACCCAGTACTTC. This codes for CASNPAGGLETQYF.

This clonotype was counted many times. V is TRBV7-2 and J is TRBJ2-5; 11 bases fit TRBD2. V trimming: 4 bases; J trimming: 5 bases; junction bases outside the gene matches: 18. Germline V gives CDR1 SGHTA, CDR2 FQGNSA. The CDR3 length is 19 residues. CDR3 sequence reads: CASSSPGPSGGNPTETQYF. CDR3 bases: TGTGCCAGCAGCTCCCCGGGTCCTAGCGGGGGGAATCCTACCGAGACCCAGTACTTC.

This clonotype was found many times. The chain combines TRBV7-2 with TRBJ2-1; 7 bases align to TRBD1. There are 15 residues in the CDR3. With V trimmed by 6 bases and J by 2 bases, 7 bases remained unmatched. Germline V lookup: CDR1 SGHTA, CDR2 FQGNSA. The CDR3 is CASSLDRRTYNEQFF. The CDR3, as DNA: TGTGCCAGCAGTTTGGACAGGAGGACCTACAATGAGCAGTTCTTC.

Ten or more counts support this clonotype. This rearrangement joins TRBV5-1 to TRBJ1-1; unclear D gene. V gave up 0 bases and J gave up 7 bases, with 13 bases separating them. CDR1 SGHRS and CDR2 YFSETQ come from the germline V gene. There are 14 residues in the CDR3. The CDR3 loop reads CASSLAPGRNEAFF. As DNA, the CDR3 is TGCGCCAGCAGCTTGGCCCCAGGTCGGAATGAAGCTTTCTTT.

This clonotype was counted ten times or more. This chain joins TRBV28 and TRBJ2-3, with 12 bases lining up with TRBD2. This CDR3 has 17 residues. With 4 bases clipped from V and 2 bases from J, the junction kept 7 bases outside the gene matches. Germline CDR1 is MDHEN and CDR2 is SYDVKM. Here the CDR3 reads CASSSSLAGGVTDTQYF. The CDR3 bases are TGTGCCAGCAGTTCCAGCCTAGCGGGAGGGGTCACAGATACGCAGTATTTT. Full variable domain (missing parts from reference TRBV28 and TRBJ2-3): DVKVTQSSRYLVKRTGEKVFLECVQDMDHENMFWYRQDPGLGLRLIYFSYDVKMKEKGDIPEGYSVSREKKERFSLILESASTNQTSMYLCASSSSLAGGVTDTQYFGPGTRLTVL.

This clonotype was found many times. This sequence joins TRBV4-3 and TRBJ1-2; possibly TRBD1 for D (6 bases). The V end lost 1 base, the J end lost 10 bases, and 19 bases lay between the germline ends. This CDR3 contains 15 residues. CDR1 LGHNA and CDR2 YSLEER come from the germline V gene. The chain's CDR3 is CASSQGGQAQGFYTF. The CDR3 nucleotides read TGCGCCAGCAGCCAAGGGGGGCAGGCCCAGGGATTCTACACCTTC.

This clonotype has at least ten counts. CDR3 in amino acids: CASSSTLYEQYF. The CDR3 DNA reads as TGTGCCAGCAGCTCAACACTGTACGAGCAGTACTTC. This sequence joins TRBV11-2 and TRBJ2-7; D uncertain. This CDR3 is 12 amino acids long. Between the trimmed V and J ends, which lost 4 bases and 4 bases, there was a span of 8 bases. Germline V gives CDR1 SGHAT, CDR2 FQNNGV.

J is TRBJ2-3 and V is TRBV15, with D unresolved. This CDR3 region has 14 residues. Per the germline V gene, CDR1 is LNHNV and CDR2 is YYDKDF (reference sequence). V lost 6 bases and J lost 2, with 12 bases in between. Here the CDR3 DNA reads TGTGCCACCAGTTCAACCGGGCCCACAGATACGCAGTATTTT. This gives the protein CATSSTGPTDTQYF.

The table lists this clonotype with many counts. The chain employs TRBV5-1 and TRBJ2-7; TRBD2 aligns across 8 bases. Looked up from germline, CDR1 is SGHRS and CDR2 is YFSETQ. There are 21 residues in the CDR3. Unmatched junction bases numbered 23, after V lost 0 bases and J lost 3 bases. CDR3 region: CASSLGASGHSLTISLYEQYF. The CDR3 nucleotides are TGCGCCAGCAGCTTGGGAGCTAGCGGGCATTCTTTAACTATTTCTCTCTACGAGCAGTACTTC.

The chain has TRBV7-6 and TRBJ2-1; D could derive from TRBD1 or TRBD2 (5 bases each). The CDR3 has 15 residues. V gave up 3 bases and J gave up 0 bases, with 9 bases separating them. CDR1 and CDR2 (germline): SGHVS, FNYEAQ. The CDR3: CASSFEGSSYNEQFF. Written as DNA, the CDR3 is TGTGCCAGCAGCTTTGAGGGGAGCTCCTACAATGAGCAGTTCTTC.

This clonotype was recorded many times. V usage is TRBV2 and J usage is TRBJ1-2; 7 bases match TRBD1. This CDR3 is built from 14 residues. V lost 6 bases, J lost 6 bases, and 10 bases stayed unmatched. Germline values: CDR1 SNHLY, CDR2 FYNNEI. CDR3 loop: CASSTRGNTDGYTF. The CDR3 DNA follows: TGTGCCAGCAGCACCAGGGGGAATACAGATGGCTACACCTTC.

The chain is built from TRBV5-5 and TRBJ2-2, with 9 bases lining up with TRBD1. The CDR3 contains 15 residues. V trimming: 4 bases; J trimming: 5 bases; junction bases outside the gene matches: 6. Germline V lookup: CDR1 SGHKS, CDR2 YYEKEE (reference sequence). The CDR3 loop reads CASSSTGGLTGELFF. CDR3 in DNA: TGTGCCAGCAGCAGTACAGGGGGCCTAACCGGGGAGCTGTTTTTT.

A few counts support this clonotype. This chain connects TRBV6-2 or TRBV6-3 to TRBJ1-5; 8 nucleotides line up with TRBD1. V lost 6 bases and J lost 9; bases outside the gene matches: 10. CDR3 size: 14 residues. Per the germline V gene, CDR1 is MNHEY and CDR2 is SVGEGT. The chain's CDR3 is CASSRDRGPSPQHF. The CDR3 DNA sequence: TGTGCCAGCAGCCGAGACAGGGGCCCTTCGCCCCAGCATTTT.

This clonotype has only a few counts. This rearrangement joins TRBV10-2 to TRBJ2-3; D may be TRBD1 (5 bases). V was cut by 5 bases and J by 0 bases, with 9 bases left in between. CDR1 WSHSY and CDR2 SAAADI come from the germline V gene. This CDR3 is 14 amino acids long. This chain's CDR3 is CASSLGPSTDTQYF. Written as DNA, the CDR3 is TGCGCCAGCAGTCTGGGGCCAAGCACAGATACGCAGTATTTT.

This clonotype was counted between two and nine times. The chain recombines TRBV4-1 with TRBJ2-1, with 11 bases fitting TRBD2. The J call could be wrong; TRBJ2-7 is a better fit for the DNA end. CDR1 is MGHRA and CDR2 is YSYEKL in the germline V gene. The CDR3 is 18 amino acids. CDR3 DNA sequence: TGCGCCAGCAGCCAAGAACGAATAGCGGGAGGGTCTGTCGACAAGCAGTACTTC. This encodes CASSQERIAGGSVDKQYF.

This clonotype was found a few times. DNA for the CDR3: TGTGCCAGCGTGGTAGGCAATGAGCAGTTCTTC. It codes for CASVVGNEQFF. The chain couples TRBV6-1 to TRBJ2-1; no firm D call. The CDR3 consists of 11 residues. CDR1 is MNHNS and CDR2 is SASEGT in the germline V gene. The germline V and J ends were trimmed by 8 bases and 6 bases, with 8 bases remaining between them.

This clonotype was counted only a few times. The gene calls are TRBV27 and TRBJ1-1; 9 bases are a match to TRBD1. CDR1 and CDR2 from the germline V gene are MNHEY and SMNVEV (reference sequence). After removal of 2 bases from V and 6 bases from J, the junction contained 13 bases not matched to a gene. The CDR3 is 17 amino acids. For the CDR3, the DNA is TGTGCCAGCAGTTTAGTCGGACAGGGGTTAAAGCACGCTGAAGCTTTCTTT. Translation: CASSLVGQGLKHAEAFF.

The chain carries TRBV20-1 and TRBJ1-2, with 7 bases matching TRBD1. CDR1 DFQATT and CDR2 SNEGSKA come from the germline V gene (reference sequence). The V and J ends lost 6 bases and 5 bases, in that order; junction bases with no gene match: 9. The CDR3 consists of 13 residues. CDR3 in DNA: TGCAGTGCAAATCAGGGACAGCCTTATGGCTACACCTTC. As protein: CSANQGQPYGYTF.

The rearrangement links TRBV28 to TRBJ2-6, with D possibly being TRBD1 or TRBD2 (7 bases each). The V end lost 6 bases, the J end lost 2 bases, and 14 bases lay between the germline ends. In germline, CDR1 is MDHEN, CDR2 SYDVKM. The CDR3 spans 16 residues. The CDR3 protein is CASSSGGVPGANVLTF. CDR3 nucleotide sequence: TGTGCCAGCAGCTCAGGGGGGGTCCCTGGGGCCAACGTCCTGACTTTC.

For the CDR3, the DNA is TGTGCCAGCAGCGTAGCTACGGGGACAGAGAGCTATGGCTACACCTTC. This encodes CASSVATGTESYGYTF. The chain recombines TRBV9 with TRBJ1-2; 7 bases align to TRBD1. The CDR3 has 16 residues. Germline-derived CDR1 and CDR2 are SGDLS and YYNGEE. V shed 0 bases and J 4 bases; nucleotides not matched to a gene: 9.

This clonotype came up once. V usage is TRBV7-2 and J usage is TRBJ1-3; possibly TRBD1 for D (6 bases). The CDR3 length is 16 residues. The germline V gene has CDR1 SGHTA and CDR2 FQGNSA. Trimming left V 5 bases short and J 8 bases short, with 22 bases between. The CDR3 loop reads CASSPRRGPKGDTIYF. The CDR3, as DNA: TGTGCCAGCAGCCCCCGCCGGGGGCCAAAAGGAGACACCATATATTTT.